The rows below give T cell receptor beta chains drawn from one sample of a study of blood T cells in healthy people across ages. Via MiXCR, TCRdb re-called the 5' RACE reads, giving one row per CDR3 protein. The table has about a million distinct CDR3 sequences, roughly 50% seen once. The sample comprised blood. Source of these receptors: an older woman in good health. Each CDR3 is given with its conserved first and last residue. D genes are given only for firm matches. Size tells how often a clone was seen (once, few, many) or the class of an expanded clone, and some rows leave it out.

V,J,D,size,DNA,CDR3
TRBV6-6,TRBJ2-7,.,once,TGTGCCAGCAGCCTAGCGTCCCTTGGGGACTACGAGCAGTACTTC,CASSLASLGDYEQYF
TRBV2,TRBJ2-1,.,once,TGTGCCAGCAATGAGGTAGTCCCGCCCCGTGAGCAGTTCTTC,CASNEVVPPREQFF
TRBV4-3,TRBJ1-2,.,few,TGCGCCAGCAGCCAAGCCCACTGGATCGGGTCAGGGTTGGCCTTTGGCTACACCTTC,CASSQAHWIGSGLAFGYTF
TRBV20-1,TRBJ1-6,.,.,TGCAGTGCTGGGGACCGGTGGAATTCACCCCTCCACTTT,CSAGDRWNSPLHF
TRBV6-2/TRBV6-3,TRBJ2-5,.,.,TGTGCCAGCAGCCCGACGGTTAGAGAGACCCAGTACTTC,CASSPTVRETQYF
TRBV7-2,TRBJ2-1,.,.,TGTGCCAGCAGCCCCGAGGGGAGTCGTAATGAGCAGTTCTTC,CASSPEGSRNEQFF
TRBV25-1,TRBJ2-1,.,.,TGTTCCAGCAGTCCAGGGGATGAGCAGTTCTTC,CSSSPGDEQFF
TRBV29-1,TRBJ2-5,.,medium-sized,TGCAGCGTTGAGAGTCGGGGATTGGAGACCCAGTACTTC,CSVESRGLETQYF
TRBV12-3/TRBV12-4,TRBJ2-7,.,.,TGTGCCAGCAGTTTTCTTGGGGGAAACGAGCAGTACTTC,CASSFLGGNEQYF
TRBV27,TRBJ2-7,.,.,TGTGCCAGCAGGACAGGCCGAGACGAGCAGTACTTC,CASRTGRDEQYF
TRBV7-2,TRBJ2-3,TRBD2,.,TGTGCCAGCAGCTTAAGCAGTCTAGGGACTAGCGGGAGTATGGATACGCAGTATTTT,CASSLSSLGTSGSMDTQYF
TRBV6-2/TRBV6-3,TRBJ2-6,.,.,TGTGCCAGCAGTTGGCAGGGGCGCCCTGGGGCCAACGTCCTGACTTTC,CASSWQGRPGANVLTF
TRBV20-1,TRBJ2-1,TRBD2,.,TGCAGTGCTAGAAGTCCGGGACTAGCGGCCTACAATGAGCAGTTCTTC,CSARSPGLAAYNEQFF
TRBV7-2,TRBJ2-1,TRBD2,few,TGTGCCAGCAGCTCTCGAACGAAAGGGACTAGCGGGAAGTCCTACAATGAGCAGTTCTTC,CASSSRTKGTSGKSYNEQFF
TRBV4-1,TRBJ2-1,.,few,TGCGCCAGCAGCCAATCACGCGGGCAGTCGTGGGTGAATGAGCAGTTCTTC,CASSQSRGQSWVNEQFF
TRBV7-9,TRBJ2-7,.,.,TGTGCCAGCAGCTTAGGTAGTGCTCCCGGGGTTTACGAGCAGTACTTC,CASSLGSAPGVYEQYF
TRBV28,TRBJ2-5,.,.,TGCGCCAGCAGTTTGACAGGAGGGCCATCAGAGACCCAGTACTTC,CASSLTGGPSETQYF
TRBV7-6,TRBJ1-2,.,.,TGTGCCCCCAGCCCCATAGGGGTGGGGGGCTACACCTTC,CAPSPIGVGGYTF
TRBV28,TRBJ2-7,TRBD1,few,TGTGCCAGCCTACCGGGACAGGCTTCCTACGAGCAGTACTTC,CASLPGQASYEQYF
TRBV2,TRBJ2-1,.,.,TGTGCCAGCAGTGGCGGGCCTGGCGATGAGCAGTTCTTC,CASSGGPGDEQFF
TRBV7-2,TRBJ2-2,TRBD2,few,TGTGCCAGCAGCGCCTGGACTAGCGGGAGAACCGGGGAGCTGTTTTTT,CASSAWTSGRTGELFF
TRBV6-5,TRBJ2-1,.,.,TGTGCCAGCAGTTCTCGGGGAACCTCCTACAATGAGCAGTTCTTC,CASSSRGTSYNEQFF
TRBV7-2,TRBJ2-6,.,few,TGTGCCAGCCCGACTAACGTAAAGAATTATCTGACTGGGGCCAACGTCCTGACTTTC,CASPTNVKNYLTGANVLTF
TRBV12-3/TRBV12-4,TRBJ2-1,.,.,TGTGCCAGCAGTCCCCCCGGACCTCGGGTCAATGAGCAGTTCTTC,CASSPPGPRVNEQFF
TRBV6-5,TRBJ2-4,.,few,TGTGCCAGCAGGTCCAGTATTCCAGTCGGCAAAAACATTCAGTACTTC,CASRSSIPVGKNIQYF
TRBV13,TRBJ2-7,TRBD2,.,TGTGCCAGCAGCTTAAGCGGGGCCGGGTCCTACGAGCAGTACTTC,CASSLSGAGSYEQYF
TRBV2,TRBJ2-7,.,.,TGTGCCAGCTTATATCAGGGATCGGCCGAGCAGTACTTC,CASLYQGSAEQYF
TRBV7-6,TRBJ2-7,.,.,TGTGCCAGCAGCTTCACCCAGGGACCCTACGAGCAGTACTTC,CASSFTQGPYEQYF
TRBV21-1,TRBJ1-2,.,.,TGTGCCAGCAGCGGTGGACGTGGCTACACCTTC,CASSGGRGYTF
TRBV6-5,TRBJ2-7,TRBD2,.,TGTGCCAGCAGTTACTCGGGGGGGAGTACCTACGAGCAGTACTTC,CASSYSGGSTYEQYF
TRBV20-1,TRBJ1-5,.,few,TGCAGTGCTAGAGACCCCGCGGGGGTGGGTAATCAGCCCCAGCATTTT,CSARDPAGVGNQPQHF
TRBV25-1,TRBJ1-1,TRBD1,.,TGTGCCAGCAGTGAGTCAGGGGGCGAGAACACTGAAGCTTTCTTT,CASSESGGENTEAFF
TRBV12-3/TRBV12-4,TRBJ1-3,.,.,TGTGCCAGCAGTGACACCTACTCTGGAAACACCATATATTTT,CASSDTYSGNTIYF
TRBV5-1,TRBJ2-5,.,few,TGCGCCAGCAGCTTGACTAACCCCTGGGAGGAGACCCAGTACTTC,CASSLTNPWEETQYF
TRBV3-1,TRBJ2-3,.,.,TGTGCCAGCAGCCAAGATAATAGCCGGCGTAGAGATACGCAGTATTTT,CASSQDNSRRRDTQYF
TRBV4-3,TRBJ2-7,TRBD2,once,TGCGCCAGCAGCCAAGGGACTAGCCCAACCTACGAGCAGTACTTC,CASSQGTSPTYEQYF
TRBV5-1,TRBJ1-1,.,.,TGCGCCAGCAGCCCCCTGAGCGGCAGCACTGAAGCTTTCTTT,CASSPLSGSTEAFF
TRBV20-1,TRBJ2-7,.,many,TGCAGTGCTAGAGAGCAGGGATACGAGCAGTACTTC,CSAREQGYEQYF
TRBV14,TRBJ2-3,.,.,TGTGCCAGCAGCCAAGGGAGGGGATACACAGATACGCAGTATTTT,CASSQGRGYTDTQYF
TRBV9,TRBJ1-5,.,.,TGTGCCAGCAGCGAAAGAGAAGGGCCCCAGCATTTT,CASSEREGPQHF
TRBV28,TRBJ2-7,.,few,TGTGCCAGCTGGGAGCGCGGAGGGGGTCTTTACGAGCAGTACTTC,CASWERGGGLYEQYF